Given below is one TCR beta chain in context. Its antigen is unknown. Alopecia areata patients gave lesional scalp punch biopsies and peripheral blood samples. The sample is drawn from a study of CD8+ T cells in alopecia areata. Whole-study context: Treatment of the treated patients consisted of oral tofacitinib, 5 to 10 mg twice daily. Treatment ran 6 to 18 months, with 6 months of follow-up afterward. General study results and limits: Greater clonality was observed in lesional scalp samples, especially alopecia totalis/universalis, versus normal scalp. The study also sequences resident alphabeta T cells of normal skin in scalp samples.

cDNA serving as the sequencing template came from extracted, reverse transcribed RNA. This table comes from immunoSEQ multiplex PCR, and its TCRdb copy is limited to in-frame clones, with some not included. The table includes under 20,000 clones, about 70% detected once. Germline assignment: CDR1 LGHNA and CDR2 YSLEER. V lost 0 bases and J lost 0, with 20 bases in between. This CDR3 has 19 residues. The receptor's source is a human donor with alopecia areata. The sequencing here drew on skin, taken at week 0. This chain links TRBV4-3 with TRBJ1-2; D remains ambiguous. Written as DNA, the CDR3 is TGCGCCAGCAGCCAAGATATGAGGCTGAGCGGATACCCTAACTATGGCTACACCTTC. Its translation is CASSQDMRLSGYPNYGYTF.